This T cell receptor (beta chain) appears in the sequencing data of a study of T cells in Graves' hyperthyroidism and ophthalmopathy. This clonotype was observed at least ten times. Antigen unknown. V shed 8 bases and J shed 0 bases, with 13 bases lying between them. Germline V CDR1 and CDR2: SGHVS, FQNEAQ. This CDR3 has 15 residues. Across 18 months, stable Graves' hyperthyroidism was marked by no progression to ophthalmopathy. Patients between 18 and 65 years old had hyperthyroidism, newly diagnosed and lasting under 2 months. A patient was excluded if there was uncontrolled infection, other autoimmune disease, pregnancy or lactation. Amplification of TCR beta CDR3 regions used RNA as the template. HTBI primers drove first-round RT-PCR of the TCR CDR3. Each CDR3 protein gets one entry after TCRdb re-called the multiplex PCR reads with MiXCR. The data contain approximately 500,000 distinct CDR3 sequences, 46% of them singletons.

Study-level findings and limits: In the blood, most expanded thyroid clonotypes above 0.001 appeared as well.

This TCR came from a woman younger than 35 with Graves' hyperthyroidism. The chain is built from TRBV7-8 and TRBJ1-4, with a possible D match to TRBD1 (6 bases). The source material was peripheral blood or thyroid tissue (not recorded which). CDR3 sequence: CASVTGFATNEKLFF. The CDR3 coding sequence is TGTGCCAGCGTTACAGGGTTTGCAACTAATGAAAAACTGTTTTTT. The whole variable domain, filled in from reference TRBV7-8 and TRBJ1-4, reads GAGVSQSPRYKVAKRGQDVALRCDPISGHVSLFWYQQALGQGPEFLTYFQNEAQLDKSGLPSDRFFAERPEGSVSTLKIQRTQQEDSAVYLCASVTGFATNEKLFFGSGTQLSVL.